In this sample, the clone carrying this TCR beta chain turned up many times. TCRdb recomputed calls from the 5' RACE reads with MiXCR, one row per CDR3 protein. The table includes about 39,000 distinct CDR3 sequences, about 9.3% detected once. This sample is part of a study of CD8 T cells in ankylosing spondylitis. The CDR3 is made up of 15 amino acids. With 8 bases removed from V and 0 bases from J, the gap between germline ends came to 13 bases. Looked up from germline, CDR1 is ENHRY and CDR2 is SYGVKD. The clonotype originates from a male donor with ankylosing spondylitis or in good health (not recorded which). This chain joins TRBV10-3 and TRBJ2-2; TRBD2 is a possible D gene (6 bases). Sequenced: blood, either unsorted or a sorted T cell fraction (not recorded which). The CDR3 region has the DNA TGTGCCATCCCGAGGACTACATCGAACACCGGGGAGCTGTTTTTT. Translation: CAIPRTTSNTGELFF.